These 29 T cell receptor beta chains were all obtained from the same sample, sequenced in a study of T and B cells in COVID-19 patients. Multiplex PCR with BIOMED2 TRB-A/B primer pools amplified TRB rearrangements. TCRdb re-called the multiplex PCR reads with MiXCR, one entry per CDR3 protein. The sample carries about 22,000 distinct CDR3 sequences, about 32% recorded once. Each TRB amplification used roughly 240-550 ng of genomic DNA from blood. Sequencing used blood. These TCRs come from a human donor who had recovered from COVID-19.

This clonotype has only a few counts. This sequence joins TRBV19 and TRBJ1-5; 7 nucleotides agree with TRBD1. The CDR3 contains 11 residues. The ends lost 9 bases at V and 6 bases at J; junction bases unmatched: 2. Germline assignment: CDR1 LNHDA and CDR2 SQIVND (reference sequence). CDR3 region: CARRGRQPQHF. CDR3 bases: TGTGCCAGGAGGGGGCGTCAGCCCCAGCATTTT.

This clonotype was seen only once. The gene calls are TRBV10-3 and TRBJ2-7; 12 nucleotides line up with TRBD1. Trimming removed 6 bases from V and 3 bases from J; junction bases left unmatched: 6. Looked up from germline, CDR1 is ENHRY and CDR2 is SYGVKD. This CDR3 has 15 amino acids. CDR3 bases: TGTGCCATCAGCGGGGACAGGGGGCTGAGCTACGAGCAGTACTTC. It translates to CAISGDRGLSYEQYF.

This clonotype rates as medium-sized. The chain carries TRBV29-1 and TRBJ2-3, with D unresolved. Trimming took 6 bases from V and 4 from J, leaving 11 bases between them. The CDR3 is 12 amino acids. Germline assignment: CDR1 SQVTM and CDR2 ANQGSEA. The CDR3 region has the DNA TGCAGCGTGTCCACTGGATCAGATACGCAGTATTTT. Its translation: CSVSTGSDTQYF.

This clonotype counts as medium-sized. This chain's CDR3 is CSVGPRVADTEAFF. In DNA, the CDR3 is TGCAGCGTTGGTCCCAGGGTGGCGGACACTGAAGCTTTCTTT. V and J are TRBV29-1 and TRBJ1-1; maybe TRBD1 (5 bases). Germline CDR1 and CDR2: SQVTM and ANQGSEA. The V end lost 4 bases, the J end lost 3 bases, and 15 bases lay between the germline ends. CDR3 size: 14 residues.

This clonotype has just a few counts. The chain employs TRBV6-4 and TRBJ2-3; D is ambiguous. Trimming removed 5 bases at V and 0 bases at J, with 6 bases between. CDR1 is MRHNA and CDR2 is SNTAGT in the germline V gene. This CDR3 has 13 amino acids. The CDR3 here is CASSLRSTDTQYF. The CDR3 DNA reads TGTGCCAGCAGTCTACGTAGCACAGATACGCAGTATTTT.

In this sample, this clonotype turned up a few times. This chain connects TRBV15 to TRBJ1-2; TRBD1 matches at 7 bases. J lost 8 bases, V lost 5 bases, and 8 bases had no gene match. From germline, CDR1 is LNHNV and CDR2 YYDKDF (reference sequence). The CDR3 has 13 residues. The CDR3 DNA reads as TGTGCCACCAGCGGTTCAGGGGGACAGGGCTACACCTTC. Its protein product is CATSGSGGQGYTF.

This rearrangement joins TRBV6-5 to TRBJ1-3, with 9 bases aligning to TRBD1. The germline gives CDR1 MNHEY, CDR2 SVGAGI. The J segment lost 0 bases and the V segment lost 7 bases, leaving 4 bases of the junction unmatched. This CDR3 region has 15 residues. The DNA of the CDR3 is TGTGCCAGCACCGGACAGGGGCTCTCTGGAAACACCATATATTTT. This translates into CASTGQGLSGNTIYF.

The chain has TRBV12-3 or TRBV12-4 and TRBJ2-1, with TRBD1 as a possible D gene (5 bases). The length of the CDR3 is 17 residues. The CDR3 reads CASGLYRQTEDYNEQFF. DNA of the CDR3: TGTGCTAGTGGTTTGTACCGACAGACCGAAGACTACAATGAGCAGTTCTTC.

This clonotype was recorded a few times. This chain connects TRBV12-3 or TRBV12-4 to TRBJ2-3; 11 bases match TRBD1. This CDR3 has 18 amino acids. V dropped 1 base and J dropped 4; count of bases not matched to a gene: 10. The CDR3: CASSLGTGGFVWSDTQYF. The CDR3 region has the DNA TGTGCCAGCAGTTTAGGGACAGGGGGCTTTGTCTGGTCAGATACGCAGTATTTT.

This clonotype was seen ten or more times. This chain uses TRBV27 with TRBJ1-4; TRBD1 might be the D (6 bases). The CDR3 length is 15 residues. Trimming shortened V by 5 bases and J by 7 bases, and 17 bases separated the two germline ends. Germline V CDR1 and CDR2: MNHEY, SMNVEV (reference sequence). For the CDR3, the DNA is TGTGCCAGCAGTATACAGGGTGCCGAGAGTGAAAAACTGTTTTTT. As protein: CASSIQGAESEKLFF.

This clonotype was seen more than once but under ten times. J is TRBJ1-3 and V is TRBV12-3 or TRBV12-4; TRBD1 agrees at 8 bases. V was clipped by 5 bases and J by 1 base; unmatched bases: 10. This CDR3 has 17 amino acids. The CDR3 DNA reads as TGTGCCAGCAGTCAAACGACAGGGGATGGGTCTGGAAACACCATATATTTT. Its translation: CASSQTTGDGSGNTIYF.

This clonotype was counted a single time. A much larger clonotype is one base distant, so this may be a read error. The rearrangement links TRBV30 to TRBJ2-7, with TRBD1 as a possible D gene (6 bases). CDR3 size: 13 residues. The germline gives CDR1 GTSNPN, CDR2 SVGIG (reference sequence). The CDR3 is CTWMRSGVHEQYF. As DNA, the CDR3 is TGTACCTGGATGAGGTCAGGGGTCCACGAGCAGTACTTC.

This clonotype was seen only a few times. The CDR3 spells CASSLEREYDTQYF. DNA for the CDR3: TGTGCCAGCAGTTTAGAACGGGAGTACGATACGCAGTATTTT. The chain uses TRBV12-3 or TRBV12-4 and TRBJ2-3; possibly TRBD2 for D (6 bases). Trimming removed 1 base at V and 6 bases at J, with 11 bases between. The CDR3 consists of 14 residues.

By sample share, this clonotype is medium-sized. In nucleotides, the CDR3 is TGCAGCGTTGAAGGGGACCCAGGAACCACAGATACGCAGTATTTT. Protein sequence: CSVEGDPGTTDTQYF. The chain links TRBV29-1 to TRBJ2-3; D may match TRBD1 or TRBD2 (5 bases each). This CDR3 is 15 amino acids long. Germline-derived CDR1 and CDR2 are SQVTM and ANQGSEA. V dropped 1 base and J dropped 2 bases, with 13 bases sitting between them.

The V call is TRBV7-9, the J call TRBJ2-5; TRBD2 aligns across 9 bases. The CDR3 extends over 14 amino acids. With V trimmed by 5 bases and J by 4 bases, 5 bases remained unmatched. Germline V gives CDR1 SEHNR, CDR2 FQNEAQ (reference sequence). The CDR3 region is CASSLGTSRETQYF. As DNA, the CDR3 is TGTGCCAGCAGCCTAGGGACTAGCAGAGAGACCCAGTACTTC.

This chain connects TRBV30 to TRBJ2-2; D is perhaps TRBD1 (6 bases). Germline V CDR1 and CDR2: GTSNPN, SVGIG (reference sequence). Trimming shortened V by 6 bases and J by 1 base, and 15 bases separated the two germline ends. The CDR3 has 15 residues. CDR3 DNA: TGTGCCTGCGAATCAATACAGGGGAACACCGGGGAGCTGTTTTTT. Amino acid sequence: CACESIQGNTGELFF.

Within the sample, this clonotype is medium-sized. The chain joins TRBV19 to TRBJ2-7; perhaps TRBD1 as D (6 bases). The CDR3 spans 14 residues. Trimming removed 2 bases at V and 5 bases at J, with 13 bases between. Germline V lookup: CDR1 LNHDA, CDR2 SQIVND (reference sequence). CDR3 in amino acids: CASSISGAPNEQYF. CDR3 sequence (DNA): TGTGCCAGTAGTATATCAGGGGCCCCCAACGAGCAGTACTTC.

This rearrangement joins TRBV19 to TRBJ2-5; 9 positions match TRBD1. The CDR3 loop spans 16 amino acids. Germline V gene sequence: CDR1 LNHDA, CDR2 SQIVND (reference sequence). V lost 3 bases and J lost 2; bases outside the gene matches: 7. The CDR3 reads CASSIDPGTGQETQYF. DNA for the CDR3: TGTGCCAGTAGTATCGACCCCGGGACAGGGCAAGAGACCCAGTACTTC.

A few counts support this clonotype. The chain joins TRBV5-1 to TRBJ2-7, with 10 nucleotides matching TRBD1. The CDR3 covers 15 residues. CDR1 is SGHRS and CDR2 is YFSETQ in the germline V gene. V shed 6 bases, J shed 6 bases, and the junction held 12 bases outside the gene matches. CDR3 sequence: CASKVLGTGESEQYF. CDR3 nucleotides: TGCGCCAGCAAGGTCCTCGGGACAGGGGAGAGCGAGCAGTACTTC.

At least ten counts were recorded for this clonotype. This chain connects TRBV19 to TRBJ2-3; perhaps D is TRBD1 or TRBD2 (6 bases each). V lost 5 bases to trimming and J lost 2 bases, with 11 bases between them. Looked up from germline, CDR1 is LNHDA and CDR2 is SQIVND (reference sequence). CDR3 length: 14 amino acids. The DNA for the CDR3 is TGTGCCAGTAGTCATAGGGGGGCCACAGATACGCAGTATTTT. Protein sequence: CASSHRGATDTQYF.

This clonotype was picked up a small number of times. This chain uses TRBV15 with TRBJ1-2; no definite D call. CDR3 size: 16 residues. Germline CDR1 is LNHNV and CDR2 is YYDKDF (reference sequence). Deletions cut 0 bases from V and 0 bases from J, with 11 bases between. The CDR3 region has the DNA TGTGCCACCAGCAGAGATCGGGCAGTAGCTAACTATGGCTACACCTTC. This gives the protein CATSRDRAVANYGYTF.

J is TRBJ2-7 and V is TRBV6-1; 8 bases are shared with TRBD1. This CDR3 comprises 13 residues. In germline, CDR1 is MNHNS, CDR2 SASEGT. Germline trimming cut 7 bases from V and 6 bases from J; bases unmatched to any gene: 8. The CDR3 DNA follows: TGTGCCAGCATAGACAGGGGCGAGAGCGAGCAGTACTTC. As protein: CASIDRGESEQYF.

This clonotype has only a few counts. The chain uses TRBV5-6 and TRBJ2-2, with D possibly TRBD1 on 6 matching bases. The CDR3 has 14 residues. The germline V and J ends were trimmed by 2 bases and 4 bases, with 9 bases remaining between them. In germline, CDR1 is SGHDT, CDR2 YYEEEE. CDR3 sequence (DNA): TGTGCCAGCAGCTTCAGGGGTGGCACCGGGGAGCTGTTTTTT. This codes for CASSFRGGTGELFF.

The chain couples TRBV6-2 or TRBV6-3 to TRBJ1-2, with TRBD1 as a possible D gene (5 bases). V shed 6 bases and J shed 8 bases, with 16 bases lying between them. This CDR3 is 13 amino acids long. CDR1 and CDR2 from the germline V gene are MNHEY and SVGEGT. In nucleotides, the CDR3 is TGTGCCAGCAGGTTGACCGGGGGGGAAGGCTACACCTTC. Encoded protein: CASRLTGGEGYTF.

V usage is TRBV6-2 or TRBV6-3 and J usage is TRBJ2-3; possible D gene TRBD1, 5 bases. CDR3 size: 15 residues. Germline values: CDR1 MNHEY, CDR2 SVGEGT. V dropped 0 bases and J dropped 3 bases, with 10 bases sitting between them. The CDR3 sequence is CASSYSAQGTDTQYF. The CDR3 DNA reads as TGTGCCAGCAGTTACTCCGCCCAGGGTACAGATACGCAGTATTTT.

CDR3 nucleotides: TGTGCCAGCAGCTTAGCGGGAGTACGAGAGCAGTACTTC. This gives the protein CASSLAGVREQYF. The V and J genes are TRBV11-2 and TRBJ2-7; the D gene is possibly TRBD2 (6 bases). Trimming cost V 1 base and J 7 bases, with 11 bases left between them. Per the germline V gene, CDR1 is SGHAT and CDR2 is FQNNGV. CDR3 size: 13 residues.

On this clonotype: Possible read error: a much larger clone is one base away. The chain uses TRBV29-1 and TRBJ2-7; D possibly uses TRBD1 or TRBD2 (5 bases each). This CDR3 has 13 amino acids. The germline V gene has CDR1 SQVTM and CDR2 ANQGSEA. The V gene lost 2 bases and the J gene lost 5 bases, with 13 bases spanning the gap. In nucleotides, the CDR3 is TGCAGCGTTGAAATGCAGGGAGACAACGAGCAGTACTTC. It encodes CSVEMQGDNEQYF.

The CDR3 DNA reads as TGTGCCAGCACCCTCGGGACGAAAGGCTACACCTTC. Residues: CASTLGTKGYTF. The chain carries TRBV12-3 or TRBV12-4 and TRBJ1-2; tentative D call: TRBD1 (5 bases). Trimming shortened V by 7 bases and J by 8 bases, and 14 bases separated the two germline ends. CDR3 size: 12 residues.

This clonotype appeared a few times. V gene TRBV30 combines with J gene TRBJ2-1; 7 bases align to TRBD1. The germline CDR1 and CDR2 sequences are GTSNPN and SVGIG (reference sequence). Trimming at V came to 8 bases and at J to 0 bases, leaving 4 bases not matched to a gene. The CDR3 has 13 residues. The CDR3 coding sequence is TGTGCCCTCAACAGGGGCTCCTACAATGAGCAGTTCTTC. Protein: CALNRGSYNEQFF.